These 8 T cell receptor beta chains were all obtained from the same sample, sequenced in a study of post-analysis software for immune sequencing data. Points from the study as a whole: Controls showed lower frequencies than patients for a handful of TRBV segments, and TRBV5-6, TRBV5-1 and TRBV20-1 were among these.

These receptors' targets are unknown. The TCR beta cDNA libraries contained unique molecular identifiers. MiXCR, run by TCRdb on the PCR reads, gives a single entry per CDR3 protein. This sample has more than 500,000 distinct CDR3 sequences, with around 36% found just once. The specimen was blood. Receptors were obtained from a girl between 2 and 17 years old with multiple sclerosis.

The genes are TRBV24-1 and TRBJ1-4, with 12 positions matching TRBD1. The CDR3 extends over 15 amino acids. Germline V gene data show CDR1 as KGHDR and CDR2 as SFDVKD. J gave up 7 bases and V 4 bases, and 3 bases lay outside the gene matches. CDR3 in DNA: TGTGCCACCAGTGACGGGACAGGGGGCGGTGAAAAACTGTTTTTT. Its protein product is CATSDGTGGGEKLFF.

There are a few counts of this clonotype. V usage is TRBV4-1 and J usage is TRBJ1-2; tentative D call: TRBD1 (5 bases). Trimming left V 0 bases short and J 8 bases short, with 16 bases between. This CDR3 is built from 15 residues. From germline, CDR1 is MGHRA and CDR2 YSYEKL. CDR3 loop: CASSQEGVGYGGYTF. CDR3 coding DNA: TGCGCCAGCAGCCAAGAGGGGGTAGGATATGGCGGCTACACCTTC.

This clonotype showed up many times. The chain combines TRBV27 with TRBJ2-3, with D unclear. The CDR3 extends over 11 amino acids. V was cut by 5 bases and J by 6 bases, with 6 bases left in between. Germline CDR1 reads MNHEY; CDR2 reads SMNVEV (reference sequence). The DNA for the CDR3 is TGTGCCAGCAGTATCTCGGATACGCAGTATTTT. It codes for CASSISDTQYF.

The table lists this clonotype with a few counts. The chain links TRBV20-1 to TRBJ2-1; D not certain. The CDR3 totals 11 residues. V dropped 4 bases and J dropped 6 bases, with 7 bases sitting between them. CDR1 DFQATT and CDR2 SNEGSKA come from the germline V gene (reference sequence). DNA for the CDR3: TGCAGTGCTAAGAGTATCAATGAGCAGTTCTTC. Translation: CSAKSINEQFF.

The J gene is TRBJ2-3, the V gene TRBV3-1; D uncertain. The germline V gene has CDR1 LGHDT and CDR2 YNNKEL (reference sequence). Between the trimmed V and J ends, which lost 0 bases and 4 bases, there was a span of 5 bases. The CDR3 has 13 amino acids. Here the CDR3 reads CASSQDHPDTQYF. CDR3 sequence (DNA): TGTGCCAGCAGCCAAGATCATCCAGATACGCAGTATTTT.

This clonotype was observed a few times. The V and J genes are TRBV20-1 and TRBJ2-1; 7 nucleotides agree with TRBD1. The germline V gene has CDR1 DFQATT and CDR2 SNEGSKA (reference sequence). CDR3 size: 15 residues. V was clipped by 5 bases and J by 0 bases; unmatched bases: 7. The CDR3 loop reads CSAPLTGSSYNEQFF. The CDR3 DNA is TGCAGTGCTCCCCTGACAGGGAGCTCCTACAATGAGCAGTTCTTC.

This clonotype was detected only a few times. J is TRBJ2-5 and V is TRBV10-3; the match to TRBD2 covers 9 bases. There are 17 residues in the CDR3. Germline V gene data show CDR1 as ENHRY and CDR2 as SYGVKD. J was trimmed by 2 bases and V by 0 bases; bases with no gene match: 7. CDR3 residues: CAISESFVAGVQETQYF. The CDR3 DNA reads as TGTGCCATCAGTGAGTCGTTCGTAGCGGGGGTACAAGAGACCCAGTACTTC.

This clonotype occurred a few times. The V gene is TRBV2, the J gene TRBJ1-2, with unresolved D. This CDR3 spans 12 amino acids. Trimming stripped 10 bases from V and 2 bases from J, with 11 bases between. Per germline, CDR1 SNHLY and CDR2 FYNNEI. The CDR3, as DNA: TGTGCCACTTACGAGCAGAACTATGGCTACACCTTC. Its translation is CATYEQNYGYTF.